This T cell receptor (beta chain) was recovered during a study of tumor and adjacent non-tumor tissue in lung cancer. The wider study: Patients comprised about a dozen adenocarcinoma, a couple of squamous cell carcinoma and 1 small cell lung cancer.

With regard to this clonotype: Its antigen is unidentified.

The study's findings and limits: Top 100 clones took a larger repertoire share in normal lung. Tumor TCR diversity, when higher, was linked to shorter survival. Compared with tumor, normal lung showed significantly lower TCR diversity.

This sample's RNA came from whole unsorted tissue. The library came from three nested PCR rounds adapted from ARM-PCR protocols. Using its own MiXCR run on the multiplex PCR reads, TCRdb lists one record per CDR3 protein. The repertoire consists of 75,000 to 80,000 distinct CDR3 sequences, with around 80% occurring once and the leading ten covering 13%. The sequenced sample was lung tumor tissue. This clonotype was obtained from a woman aged 45-65 years with non-small cell lung cancer.

CDR3 region: CSAGTRTATYYNEQFF. The CDR3 bases are TGCAGTGCTGGAACAAGGACAGCGACGTATTACAATGAGCAGTTCTTC. This chain connects TRBV20-1 to TRBJ2-1; D possibly corresponds to TRBD1 (6 bases). Germline-derived CDR1 and CDR2 are DFQATT and SNEGSKA (reference sequence). V was cut by 5 bases and J by 4 bases, with 21 bases left in between. This CDR3 has 16 amino acids.